This T cell receptor beta chain appears in the sequencing data of a study of cytomegalovirus exposure and HLA in healthy donors. Study-wide results and caveats: Further analysis was carried out later, and it showed several of the most significant clusters appearing linked to common viral pathogens.

Germline assignment: CDR1 KGHSH and CDR2 LQKENI. The CDR3 covers 16 residues. The V segment lost 6 bases and the J segment 1 base; nucleotides outside the gene matches: 9. This clone was detected only once. Its specificity is unknown. PCR involved 60 Vbeta and 13 Jbeta primers. The protocol was immunoSEQ multiplex PCR, while the TCRdb copy is restricted to in-frame clones and leaves out a portion. The sample carries roughly 170,000 clones, 84% recorded once. The receptor comes from a girl aged 2 to 9 in good health and CMV-seropositive. The chain uses TRBV18 and TRBJ1-1; 9 bases match TRBD1. The specimen was PBMCs. CDR3 sequence reads: CASSVLQGAENTEAFF. In nucleotides, the CDR3 is TGTGCCAGCTCGGTTCTACAGGGGGCGGAGAACACTGAAGCTTTCTTT.